The 29 T cell receptor beta chains below come from one sample, sequenced in a study of technical replicates of blood from several donors. Here immunoSEQ multiplex PCR was the method, and the copy in TCRdb shows in-frame clones only, minus some. Of 75,000 to 100,000 clones listed, roughly 96% are singletons. The sequenced material came from T cells isolated from PBMCs. Receptors originate from a human donor in good health.

In DNA, the CDR3 is TGTGCCAGCAGTTTAGGGGACAGTCCCTACGAGCAGTACTTC. Encoded protein: CASSLGDSPYEQYF. The gene calls are TRBV28 and TRBJ2-7; TRBD1 agrees at 7 bases. This CDR3 is built from 14 residues. CDR1 is MDHEN, CDR2 SYDVKM, per germline. With V trimmed by 2 bases and J by 2 bases, 3 bases remained unmatched.

In this sample, this clone turned up once. The J gene is TRBJ2-1, the V gene TRBV5-4, with TRBD2 matching over 14 bases. Germline CDR1 is SGHNT and CDR2 is YYREEE (reference sequence). After removal of 3 bases from V and 10 bases from J, the junction contained 6 bases not matched to a gene. This CDR3 has 15 residues. CDR3 amino acids: CASSYLGLAGEEQFF. CDR3 sequence (DNA): TGTGCCAGCAGCTATCTGGGACTAGCGGGGGAGGAGCAGTTCTTC. The variable domain in full, completed from reference TRBV5-4 and TRBJ2-1, reads ETGVTQSPTHLIKTRGQQVTLRCSSQSGHNTVSWYQQALGQGPQFIFQYYREEENGRGNFPPRFSGLQFPNYSSELNVNALELDDSALYLCASSYLGLAGEEQFFGPGTRLTVL.

The rearrangement uses TRBV4-2 and TRBJ1-1; 9 bases are a match to TRBD1. CDR1 is LGHNA and CDR2 is YNFKEQ in the germline V gene. J gave up 1 base and V 0 bases, and 6 bases lay outside the gene matches. The CDR3 contains 17 residues. CDR3 coding DNA: TGTGCCAGCAGCCAAGATCGGACAGGGGCGGGGAACACTGAAGCTTTCTTT. This gives the protein CASSQDRTGAGNTEAFF.

The chain couples TRBV18 to TRBJ2-5; 7 bases agree with TRBD1. Germline-derived CDR1 and CDR2 are KGHSH and LQKENI. The length of the CDR3 is 15 residues. J gave up 2 bases and V 5 bases, and 8 bases lay outside the gene matches. The CDR3 nucleotides read TGTGCCAGCTCATCATCCGGGACAGCACAAGAGACCCAGTACTTC. This sequence encodes CASSSSGTAQETQYF. Full variable domain (outside the CDR3, taken from reference TRBV18 and TRBJ2-5): NAGVMQNPRHLVRRRGQEARLRCSPMKGHSHVYWYRQLPEEGLKFMVYLQKENIIDESGMPKERFSAEFPKEGPSILRIQQVVRGDSAAYFCASSSSGTAQETQYFGPGTRLLVL.

V is TRBV28 and J is TRBJ2-7; 12 bases fit TRBD1. After removal of 7 bases from V and 6 bases from J, the junction contained 13 bases not matched to a gene. The length of the CDR3 is 16 residues. Germline V CDR1 and CDR2: MDHEN, SYDVKM. The CDR3 is CASTTRDRGRLGEQYF. In DNA form, the CDR3 reads TGTGCCAGCACTACCCGGGACAGGGGGCGATTAGGCGAGCAGTACTTC.

This chain connects TRBV28 to TRBJ1-1; no clear D. This CDR3 is built from 11 residues. Germline CDR1 and CDR2: MDHEN and SYDVKM. Between the trimmed V and J ends, which lost 6 bases and 3 bases, there was a span of 5 bases. CDR3 in amino acids: CASSRYTEAFF. CDR3 sequence (DNA): TGTGCCAGCAGCCGGTACACTGAAGCTTTCTTT.

The CDR3 loop is CASSPRQGSGNTGELFF. DNA of the CDR3: TGCGCCAGCAGCCCCAGACAGGGGTCAGGGAACACCGGGGAGCTGTTTTTT. The chain carries TRBV4-1 and TRBJ2-2; 8 bases are shared with TRBD1. V gave up 4 bases and J gave up 1 base; unmatched junction bases: 8. The CDR3 covers 17 residues. CDR1 and CDR2 (germline): MGHRA, YSYEKL.

V and J are TRBV27 and TRBJ2-1; TRBD2 aligns across 11 bases. Germline V gives CDR1 MNHEY, CDR2 SMNVEV (reference sequence). This CDR3 is 13 amino acids long. The ends lost 3 bases at V and 16 bases at J; junction bases unmatched: 8. CDR3 bases: TGTGCCAGCAGTTTTAGCGGGAGGGCCCATCACTTCTTC. It translates to CASSFSGRAHHFF.

The gene calls are TRBV11-3 and TRBJ2-1, with 8 nucleotides matching TRBD2. Trimming cost V 2 bases and J 5 bases; bases outside gene matches: 8. The length of the CDR3 is 16 residues. Germline CDR1 SGHNT, CDR2 YENEEA. The CDR3, as DNA: TGTGCCAGCAGCTTAATAATGAGACTAGCGAACAATGAGCAGTTCTTC. Translated: CASSLIMRLANNEQFF.

The CDR3 DNA is TGCGCCAGCAGCTTAGCGGGAGGCCCGGTAGATACGCAGTATTTT. Translation gives CASSLAGGPVDTQYF. The rearrangement uses TRBV5-1 and TRBJ2-3; 9 bases fit TRBD2. The germline gives CDR1 SGHRS, CDR2 YFSETQ. V lost 2 bases and J lost 5; bases outside the gene matches: 6. The CDR3 totals 15 residues.

V is TRBV6-6 and J is TRBJ2-5; D perhaps matches TRBD2 (7 bases). V lost 2 bases and J 2 bases, leaving 12 bases between the germline ends. The CDR3 is 15 amino acids. Per germline, CDR1 MNHNY and CDR2 SVGAGI (reference sequence). DNA for the CDR3: TGTGCCAGCAGTTACGGGGGGGCGGGGCAAGAGACCCAGTACTTC. Translation: CASSYGGAGQETQYF.

This chain joins TRBV5-1 and TRBJ2-7; TRBD2 matches at 7 bases. Germline V gene data show CDR1 as SGHRS and CDR2 as YFSETQ. Trimming cost V 7 bases and J 4 bases; bases outside gene matches: 14. The CDR3 runs 15 residues. Here the CDR3 DNA reads TGCGCCAGCCCAGCCGCGGGAGTTTTAAATTACGAGCAGTACTTC. Protein: CASPAAGVLNYEQYF.

CDR3 amino acids: CASSARRAIWTGHTEAFF. The CDR3 nucleotides are TGTGCCAGCAGTGCCCGTCGAGCGATTTGGACAGGGCACACTGAAGCTTTCTTT. The chain recombines TRBV5-6 with TRBJ1-1; 8 nucleotides line up with TRBD1. With 5 bases clipped from V and 3 bases from J, the junction kept 18 bases outside the gene matches. Germline V lookup: CDR1 SGHDT, CDR2 YYEEEE. The CDR3 consists of 18 residues.

In nucleotides, the CDR3 is TGCGCCAGCAGCCTGAGTAGGGGACAGGGTTCGCGTGATGCTTTCTTT. Its translation: CASSLSRGQGSRDAFF. The J gene is TRBJ1-1, the V gene TRBV5-1, with TRBD1 identical over 9 bases. V shed 4 bases, J shed 11 bases, and the junction held 18 bases outside the gene matches. Per germline, CDR1 SGHRS and CDR2 YFSETQ. This CDR3 contains 16 residues.

This chain uses TRBV7-6 with TRBJ2-4; a weak D match, TRBD2 (5 bases). The CDR3 has 19 amino acids. Germline lookup yields CDR1 SGHVS and CDR2 FNYEAQ. Trimming took off 1 base at V and 1 base at J, with 20 bases between the two ends. This CDR3 is CASSLGALGSYMAKNIQYF. The DNA of the CDR3 is TGTGCCAGCAGCTTAGGGGCCCTAGGGAGTTACATGGCCAAAAACATTCAGTACTTC.

The rearrangement links TRBV4-2 to TRBJ2-5, with 8 bases aligning to TRBD2. The CDR3 loop spans 15 amino acids. Germline-derived CDR1 and CDR2 are LGHNA and YNFKEQ. The V and J ends lost 1 base and 5 bases, in that order; junction bases with no gene match: 6. In DNA form, the CDR3 reads TGTGCCAGCAGCCAAGCGACGGGAGGGCCGGAGACCCAGTACTTC. Amino acid sequence: CASSQATGGPETQYF.

This rearrangement joins TRBV29-1 to TRBJ1-1; D remains unclear. CDR1 and CDR2 (germline): SQVTM, ANQGSEA. V dropped 5 bases and J dropped 0 bases, with 4 bases sitting between them. The CDR3 has 11 amino acids. The CDR3 sequence: CSVTMNTEAFF. The DNA of the CDR3 is TGCAGCGTTACTATGAACACTGAAGCTTTCTTT.

The chain is built from TRBV15 and TRBJ2-5; tentative D call: TRBD1 (6 bases). The CDR3 runs 17 residues. CDR1 is LNHNV and CDR2 is YYDKDF in the germline V gene (reference sequence). The ends were cut back, 1 base at V and 3 bases at J, with 18 bases in the middle. The CDR3 protein is CATSRVGWTDQKETQYF. The CDR3 DNA reads TGTGCCACCAGCAGAGTAGGTTGGACAGACCAAAAAGAGACCCAGTACTTC.

This sequence joins TRBV6-6 and TRBJ1-3; no clear D gene. The CDR3 loop spans 14 amino acids. Germline V gene data show CDR1 as MNHNY and CDR2 as SVGAGI (reference sequence). Deletions cut 6 bases from V and 7 bases from J, with 16 bases between. For the CDR3, the DNA is TGTGCCAGCAGCGAACCGGGAATTTGGAACACCATATATTTT. Its protein product is CASSEPGIWNTIYF.

This chain links TRBV19 with TRBJ1-2, with no clear D. This CDR3 is built from 16 residues. Germline-derived CDR1 and CDR2 are LNHDA and SQIVND (reference sequence). The V end was cut by 3 bases, the J end by 6 bases, with 20 bases between. Written as DNA, the CDR3 is TGTGCCAGTAGTATCTGGGATCTTGGGGAGATAAATGGCTACACCTTC. Amino acids: CASSIWDLGEINGYTF.

CDR3 nucleotide sequence: TGTGCCAGCAGTTGGCAGGGGACAGGGAATCAGCCCCAGCATTTT. Its protein product is CASSWQGTGNQPQHF. This chain links TRBV27 with TRBJ1-5; TRBD1 agrees at 9 bases. This CDR3 is 15 amino acids long. V was clipped by 4 bases and J by 4 bases; unmatched bases: 5. In germline, CDR1 is MNHEY, CDR2 SMNVEV (reference sequence).

V is TRBV28 and J is TRBJ2-3, with D possibly being TRBD1 (6 bases). The CDR3 is made up of 15 amino acids. Trimming removed 2 bases from V and 2 bases from J, with 11 bases in between. CDR1 is MDHEN and CDR2 is SYDVKM in the germline V gene. CDR3: CASSLRQGHTDTQYF. CDR3 DNA: TGTGCCAGCAGTTTAAGGCAGGGACACACAGATACGCAGTATTTT.

This chain connects TRBV2 to TRBJ2-1; TRBD1 might be the D (6 bases). The CDR3 extends over 16 amino acids. V lost 0 bases and J lost 0, with 9 bases in between. The germline gives CDR1 SNHLY, CDR2 FYNNEI. CDR3 sequence (DNA): TGTGCCAGCAGTGAAGCCTCAGGGGCCTCCTACAATGAGCAGTTCTTC. It codes for CASSEASGASYNEQFF.

CDR3 in DNA: TGCGCCAGCAGCCAGGATCGGGGGAATTCACCCCTCCACTTT. The encoded protein is CASSQDRGNSPLHF. This rearrangement joins TRBV4-1 to TRBJ1-6; possibly TRBD1 for D (5 bases). This CDR3 region has 14 residues. V lost 3 bases to trimming and J lost 7 bases, with 10 bases between them. Germline CDR1 is MGHRA and CDR2 is YSYEKL.

This clone has a handful of counts. CDR3 DNA: TGCGCCAGCAGCGGGACAGAGAACACTGAAGCTTTCTTT. Its translation: CASSGTENTEAFF. The chain is built from TRBV5-1 and TRBJ1-1; the match to TRBD1 covers 7 bases. Germline values: CDR1 SGHRS, CDR2 YFSETQ. The trim removed 4 bases at V and 1 base at J, leaving 1 base unmatched. The CDR3 runs 13 residues.

The chain uses TRBV5-1 and TRBJ2-7; possible D gene TRBD1, 6 bases. V was cut by 4 bases and J by 1 base, with 24 bases left in between. Germline V gene lookup returns CDR1 SGHRS and CDR2 YFSETQ. The CDR3 length is 18 residues. The CDR3 sequence is CASSPDLTGRRTSYEQYF. Here the CDR3 DNA reads TGCGCCAGCAGCCCCGATTTGACAGGCAGAAGAACGTCCTACGAGCAGTACTTC.

V gene TRBV7-9 combines with J gene TRBJ2-5; D not resolved. The CDR3 spans 15 residues. Trimming pared 4 bases from V and 1 base from J, leaving 13 bases between. Germline V gene lookup returns CDR1 SEHNR and CDR2 FQNEAQ (reference sequence). This CDR3 reads CASSSNAGSQETQYF. The CDR3 DNA is TGTGCCAGCAGCTCAAACGCAGGAAGCCAAGAGACCCAGTACTTC.

The chain carries TRBV6-6 and TRBJ2-2; 9 bases line up with TRBD2. The CDR3 sequence is 16 residues long. Germline values: CDR1 MNHNY, CDR2 SVGAGI (reference sequence). Trimming cost V 6 bases and J 4 bases; bases outside gene matches: 9. Here the CDR3 reads CASRRRGGRGTGELFF. CDR3 DNA sequence: TGTGCCAGCAGACGAAGGGGCGGGAGGGGCACCGGGGAGCTGTTTTTT.

This clone was seen just once. The gene calls are TRBV19 and TRBJ2-3, with 8 positions matching TRBD2. The CDR3 is made up of 15 amino acids. V lost 6 bases to trimming and J lost 6 bases; unmatched junction nucleotides: 11. The germline V gene encodes CDR1 LNHDA and CDR2 SQIVND (reference sequence). Here the CDR3 reads CASRTKAGVMDTQYF. The CDR3 nucleotides read TGTGCCAGTAGAACCAAAGCGGGAGTGATGGATACGCAGTATTTT.